This T cell receptor (beta chain) appears in the sequencing data of a study of cytomegalovirus exposure and HLA in healthy donors. The study, taken as a whole, reports: Rarity held for most TCR sequences, but there were some public TCRs that occurred in many donors.

Germline V gene sequence: CDR1 MDHEN, CDR2 SYDVKM. The CDR3 loop spans 13 amino acids. V was pared by 5 bases and J by 9 bases, with 16 bases between. Note on this clone: Antigen specificity is unknown.

The PCR was carried out with 60 Vbeta primers and 13 Jbeta primers. Sequencing was performed with immunoSEQ multiplex PCR; in TCRdb, only in-frame clones are kept and a portion is missing. The data show some 180,000 clones, 82% seen once. The sequencing input was PBMCs. This receptor was taken from a man aged 35 to 55 in good health and CMV-seronegative. V gene TRBV28 combines with J gene TRBJ1-2; D uncertain. The CDR3 nucleotides read TGTGCCAGCAGTCCCCCCGGGTCTTTGAGCTACACCTTC. Protein: CASSPPGSLSYTF.